This T cell receptor beta chain was recorded in a study of blood T cells in healthy people across ages. General observations from the study: It was not possible, with unsorted PBMCs, to conclusively compare naive and antigen-experienced cells.

V lost 7 bases to trimming and J lost 4 bases; unmatched junction nucleotides: 10. The CDR3 consists of 15 residues. Germline values: CDR1 SQVTM, CDR2 ANQGSEA. The authors ran a second PCR of 7 to 11 cycles using a sample-barcoded 5' primer and a J-beta primer mix. TCRdb called the 5' RACE reads again in MiXCR, with one record for every CDR3 protein. Of about 1,500,000 distinct CDR3 sequences listed, about 30% are singletons. Worth noting for this clonotype: Its antigen is as yet unknown.

The chain links TRBV29-1 to TRBJ2-1; TRBD1 matches at 10 bases. The sample was blood. This sequence was found in a woman in her 30s in good health. The CDR3 nucleotides read TGCAGCGCGAGTATCGGGACAGGGGCTTACAATGAGCAGTTCTTC. The encoded protein is CSASIGTGAYNEQFF.